This T cell receptor (beta chain) stems from a study of PD-1 blockade in classical Hodgkin lymphoma. As regards this clone: Its antigen remains unknown.

Relapse after autologous stem cell transplantation occurred in every patient, and brentuximab vedotin exposure varied. Best overall response was complete response, partial response or progressive disease in these relapsed/refractory classical Hodgkin lymphoma patients. Clones were sequenced by immunoSEQ multiplex PCR, and TCRdb holds only the in-frame ones, with some missing. The repertoire holds over 70,000 clones, with roughly 90% as singletons. Study-level results: The CD4+ diversity rise by C4D1 was clearest in complete responders. Reported baseline diversity: healthy donors highest, relapsed/refractory patients lowest. Nivolumab initiation under 1 year post-ASCT meant exclusion.

The length of the CDR3 is 15 residues. Germline CDR1 is MNHEY and CDR2 is SVGAGI. Trimming removed 4 bases at V and 6 bases at J, with 16 bases between. This TCR was recovered from a human donor with classical Hodgkin lymphoma. V gene TRBV6-5 combines with J gene TRBJ1-5; possible D gene TRBD1, 5 bases. Here the sequenced sample was peripheral blood mononuclear cells (PBMCs), taken at baseline. CDR3 in DNA: TGTGCCAGCAGTTTGGCCGAGGGGTCGGGTCAGCCCCAGCATTTT. Its translation is CASSLAEGSGQPQHF.